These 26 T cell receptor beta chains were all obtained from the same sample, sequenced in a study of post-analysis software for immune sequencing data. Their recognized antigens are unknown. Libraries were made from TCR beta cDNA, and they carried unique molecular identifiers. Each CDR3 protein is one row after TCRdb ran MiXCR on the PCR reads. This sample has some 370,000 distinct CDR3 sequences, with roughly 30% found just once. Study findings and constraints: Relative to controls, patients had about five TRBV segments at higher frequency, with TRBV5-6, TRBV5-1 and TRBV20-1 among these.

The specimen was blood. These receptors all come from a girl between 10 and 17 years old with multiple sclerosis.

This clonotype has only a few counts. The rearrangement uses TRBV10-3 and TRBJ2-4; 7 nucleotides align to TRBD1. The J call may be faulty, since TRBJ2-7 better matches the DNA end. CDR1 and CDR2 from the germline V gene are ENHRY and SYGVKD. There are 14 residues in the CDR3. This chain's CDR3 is CAIRSGTDKNEQYF. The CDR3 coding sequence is TGTGCCATCAGATCCGGGACAGACAAAAACGAGCAGTACTTC.

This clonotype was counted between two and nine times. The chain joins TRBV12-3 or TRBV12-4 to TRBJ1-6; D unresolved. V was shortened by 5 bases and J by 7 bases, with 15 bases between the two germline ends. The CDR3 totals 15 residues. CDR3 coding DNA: TGTGCCAGCAGTCCCGACTCCATAACGAATTCACCCCTCCACTTT. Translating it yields CASSPDSITNSPLHF.

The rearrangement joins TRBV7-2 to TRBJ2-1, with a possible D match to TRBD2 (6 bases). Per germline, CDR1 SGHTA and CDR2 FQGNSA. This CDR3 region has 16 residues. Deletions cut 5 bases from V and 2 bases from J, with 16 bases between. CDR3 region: CASSQGRAGPYNEQFF. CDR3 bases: TGTGCCAGCAGCCAAGGACGAGCGGGCCCCTACAATGAGCAGTTCTTC.

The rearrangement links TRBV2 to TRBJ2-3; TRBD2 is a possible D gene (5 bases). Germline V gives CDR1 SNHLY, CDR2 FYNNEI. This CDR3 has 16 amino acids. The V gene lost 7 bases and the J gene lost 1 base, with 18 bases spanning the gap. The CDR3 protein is CASTGGETYRTDTQYF. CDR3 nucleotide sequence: TGTGCCAGCACCGGTGGGGAGACTTACCGCACAGATACGCAGTATTTT.

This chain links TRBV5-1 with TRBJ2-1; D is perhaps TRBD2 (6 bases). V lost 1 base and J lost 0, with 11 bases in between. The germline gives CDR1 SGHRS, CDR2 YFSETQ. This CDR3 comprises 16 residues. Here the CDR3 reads CASSLWAGSSYNEQFF. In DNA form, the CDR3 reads TGCGCCAGCAGCTTGTGGGCGGGGAGCTCCTACAATGAGCAGTTCTTC.

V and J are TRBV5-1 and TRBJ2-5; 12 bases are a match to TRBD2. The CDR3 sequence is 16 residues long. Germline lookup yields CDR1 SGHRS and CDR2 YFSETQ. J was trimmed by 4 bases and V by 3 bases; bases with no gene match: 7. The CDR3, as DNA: TGCGCCAGCAGCTCCCTAGCGGGGGGGCCCGGAGAGACCCAGTACTTC. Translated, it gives CASSSLAGGPGETQYF.

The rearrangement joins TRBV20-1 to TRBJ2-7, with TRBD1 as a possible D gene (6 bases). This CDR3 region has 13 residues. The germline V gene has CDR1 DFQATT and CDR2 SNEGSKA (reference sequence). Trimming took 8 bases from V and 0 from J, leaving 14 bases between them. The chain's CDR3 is CSSTGRSSYEQYF. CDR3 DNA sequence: TGCAGTAGCACAGGGAGAAGCTCCTACGAGCAGTACTTC.

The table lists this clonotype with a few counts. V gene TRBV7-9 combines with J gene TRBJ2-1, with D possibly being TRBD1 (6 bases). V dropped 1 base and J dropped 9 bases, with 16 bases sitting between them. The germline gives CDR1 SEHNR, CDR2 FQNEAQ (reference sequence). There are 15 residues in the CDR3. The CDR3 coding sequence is TGTGCCAGCAGCTTAGATCAGGGGACCTACGCTGAGCAGTTCTTC. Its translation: CASSLDQGTYAEQFF.

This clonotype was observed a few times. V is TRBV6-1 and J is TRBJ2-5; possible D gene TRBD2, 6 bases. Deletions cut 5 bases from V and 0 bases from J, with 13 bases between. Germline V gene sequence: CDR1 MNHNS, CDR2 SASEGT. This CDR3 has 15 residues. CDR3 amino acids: CASSFGGMYQETQYF. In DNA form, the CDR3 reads TGTGCCAGCAGTTTCGGGGGAATGTACCAAGAGACCCAGTACTTC.

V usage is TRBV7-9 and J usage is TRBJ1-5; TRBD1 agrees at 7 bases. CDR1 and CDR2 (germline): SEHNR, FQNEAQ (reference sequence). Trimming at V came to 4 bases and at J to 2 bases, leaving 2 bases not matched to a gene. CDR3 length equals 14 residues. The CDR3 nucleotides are TGTGCCAGCAGCTCCGACAGGGGCAATCAGCCCCAGCATTTT. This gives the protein CASSSDRGNQPQHF.

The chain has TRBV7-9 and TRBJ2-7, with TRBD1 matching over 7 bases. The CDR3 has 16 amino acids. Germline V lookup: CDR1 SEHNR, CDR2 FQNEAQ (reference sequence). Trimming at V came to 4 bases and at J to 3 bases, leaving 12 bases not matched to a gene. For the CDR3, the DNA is TGTGCCAGCAGCTGGCCAACAGGGGAAGGGGACTACGAGCAGTACTTC. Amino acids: CASSWPTGEGDYEQYF.

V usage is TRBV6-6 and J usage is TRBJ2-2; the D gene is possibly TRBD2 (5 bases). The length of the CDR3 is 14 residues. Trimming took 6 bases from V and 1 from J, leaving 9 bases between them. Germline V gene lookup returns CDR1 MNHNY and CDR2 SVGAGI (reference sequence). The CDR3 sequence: CASRQDLNTGELFF. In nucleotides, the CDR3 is TGTGCCAGCAGGCAGGACTTGAACACCGGGGAGCTGTTTTTT.

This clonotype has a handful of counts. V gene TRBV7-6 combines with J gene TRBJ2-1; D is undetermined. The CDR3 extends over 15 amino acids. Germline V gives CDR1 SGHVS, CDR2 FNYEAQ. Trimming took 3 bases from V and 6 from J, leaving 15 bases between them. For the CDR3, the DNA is TGTGCCAGCAGCTTTATTCGTGCAGGTGTCAATGAGCAGTTCTTC. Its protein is CASSFIRAGVNEQFF. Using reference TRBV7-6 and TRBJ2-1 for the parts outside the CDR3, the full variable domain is GAGVSQSPRYKVTKRGQDVALRCDPISGHVSLYWYRQALGQGPEFLTYFNYEAQQDKSGLPNDRFSAERPEGSISTLTIQRTEQRDSAMYRCASSFIRAGVNEQFFGPGTRLTVL.

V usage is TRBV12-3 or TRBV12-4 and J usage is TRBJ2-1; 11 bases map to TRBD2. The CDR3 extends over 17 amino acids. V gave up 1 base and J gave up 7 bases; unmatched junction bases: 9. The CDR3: CASSLGSGGARRNEQFF. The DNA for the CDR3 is TGTGCCAGCAGTTTAGGTAGCGGGGGGGCCCGTAGGAATGAGCAGTTCTTC.

The CDR3 is CASSEAGAWNTEAFF. CDR3 DNA sequence: TGTGCCAGCAGTGAGGCGGGGGCATGGAACACTGAAGCTTTCTTT. The rearrangement uses TRBV6-1 and TRBJ1-1; tentatively, D is TRBD1 (6 bases). V lost 3 bases to trimming and J lost 1 base, with 12 bases between them. The germline gives CDR1 MNHNS, CDR2 SASEGT. This CDR3 has 15 residues.

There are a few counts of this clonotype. Written as DNA, the CDR3 is TGCGCCAGCAGCCACCCTAAGGGGGCGGACGAGCAGTACTTC. It encodes CASSHPKGADEQYF. The rearrangement joins TRBV4-1 to TRBJ2-7; the match to TRBD1 covers 7 bases. This CDR3 is built from 14 residues. CDR1 and CDR2 (germline): MGHRA, YSYEKL. The V and J ends lost 3 bases and 5 bases, in that order; junction bases with no gene match: 7.

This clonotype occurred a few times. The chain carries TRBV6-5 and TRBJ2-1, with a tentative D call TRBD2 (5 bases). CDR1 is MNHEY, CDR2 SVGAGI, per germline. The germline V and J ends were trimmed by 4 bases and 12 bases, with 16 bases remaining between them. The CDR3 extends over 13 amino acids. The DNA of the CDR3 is TGTGCCAGCAGTTTGCGGGTTGTGGATGGGCAGTTCTTC. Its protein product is CASSLRVVDGQFF.

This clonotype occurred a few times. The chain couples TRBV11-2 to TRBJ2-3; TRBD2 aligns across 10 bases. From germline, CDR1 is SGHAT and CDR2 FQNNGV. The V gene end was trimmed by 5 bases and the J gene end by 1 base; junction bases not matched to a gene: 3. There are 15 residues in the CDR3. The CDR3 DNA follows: TGTGCCAGCAGCACTGGGACTAGCGGCACAGATACGCAGTATTTT. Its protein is CASSTGTSGTDTQYF.

The CDR3: CASSLKLAGHNEQFF. CDR3 in DNA: TGTGCCAGCAGCTTAAAACTAGCGGGGCACAATGAGCAGTTCTTC. The chain carries TRBV7-2 and TRBJ2-1; 10 bases fit TRBD2. With V trimmed by 2 bases and J by 5 bases, 3 bases remained unmatched. The germline V gene has CDR1 SGHTA and CDR2 FQGNSA. The CDR3 spans 15 residues. The full variable domain, its missing parts supplied by reference TRBV7-2 and TRBJ2-1, is GAGVSQSPSNKVTEKGKDVELRCDPISGHTALYWYRQSLGQGLEFLIYFQGNSAPDKSGLPSDRFSAERTGGSVSTLTIQRTQQEDSAVYLCASSLKLAGHNEQFFGPGTRLTVL.

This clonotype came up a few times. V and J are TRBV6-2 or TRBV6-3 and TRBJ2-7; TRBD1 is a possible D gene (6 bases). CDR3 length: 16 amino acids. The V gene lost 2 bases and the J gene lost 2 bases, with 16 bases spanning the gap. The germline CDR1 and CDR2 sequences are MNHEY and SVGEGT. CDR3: CASSYAPGQTTYEQYF. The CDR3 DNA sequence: TGTGCCAGCAGTTACGCCCCAGGACAGACCACCTACGAGCAGTACTTC.

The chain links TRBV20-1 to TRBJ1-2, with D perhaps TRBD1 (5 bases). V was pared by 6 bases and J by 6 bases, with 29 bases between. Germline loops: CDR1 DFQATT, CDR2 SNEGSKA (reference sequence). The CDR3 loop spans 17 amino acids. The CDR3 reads CSAPRGRIWGELDGYTF. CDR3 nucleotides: TGCAGTGCCCCAAGAGGGCGAATATGGGGCGAACTAGATGGCTACACCTTC.

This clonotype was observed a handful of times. Here the CDR3 DNA reads TGTGCCAGCAGCCCCCGGCGAGGCCAAGAGACCCAGTACTTC. This gives the protein CASSPRRGQETQYF. V gene TRBV7-2 combines with J gene TRBJ2-5, with D unresolved. Germline V gene lookup returns CDR1 SGHTA and CDR2 FQGNSA. V was clipped by 5 bases and J by 1 base, with 11 bases between them. CDR3 size: 14 residues.

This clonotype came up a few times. The CDR3, as DNA: TGTGCCAGCAGTTCACCTAGCGGGGACAATGAGCAGTTCTTC. Translating gives CASSSPSGDNEQFF. The chain joins TRBV12-3 or TRBV12-4 to TRBJ2-1; 9 positions agree with TRBD2. V was clipped by 4 bases and J by 5 bases; unmatched bases: 3. CDR3 length: 14 residues.

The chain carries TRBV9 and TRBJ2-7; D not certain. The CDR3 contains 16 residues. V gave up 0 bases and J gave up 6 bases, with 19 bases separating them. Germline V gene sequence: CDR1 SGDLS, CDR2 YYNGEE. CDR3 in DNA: TGTGCCAGCAGCGTAGATTTGACGGGCTCCCGCTGCGAGCAGTACTTC. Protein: CASSVDLTGSRCEQYF.

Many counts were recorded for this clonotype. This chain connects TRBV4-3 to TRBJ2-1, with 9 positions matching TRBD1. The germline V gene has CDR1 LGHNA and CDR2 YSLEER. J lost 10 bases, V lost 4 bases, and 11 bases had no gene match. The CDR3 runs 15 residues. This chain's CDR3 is CASSPMRTGAQEQFF. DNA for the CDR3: TGCGCCAGCAGCCCGATGAGGACAGGGGCTCAGGAGCAGTTCTTC.

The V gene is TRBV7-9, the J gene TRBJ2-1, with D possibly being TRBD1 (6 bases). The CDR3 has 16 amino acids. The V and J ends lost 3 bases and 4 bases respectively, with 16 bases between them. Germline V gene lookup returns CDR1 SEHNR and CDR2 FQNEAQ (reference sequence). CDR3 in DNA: TGTGCCAGCAGCTTTATCCCGGGACAACCTTACAATGAGCAGTTCTTC. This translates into CASSFIPGQPYNEQFF.